Following are 30 T cell receptor beta chains from one sample sequenced in a study of T cell changes during pregnancy in multiple sclerosis. Sequencing was performed with immunoSEQ multiplex PCR; in TCRdb, only in-frame clones are kept and a portion is missing. The sample contains tens of thousands of clones, more than 75% of which appear only once. Sequencing used peripheral blood, obtained in the third trimester of pregnancy. These receptors originate from a female donor with multiple sclerosis, enrolled in a pregnancy study.

The rearrangement links TRBV5-1 to TRBJ2-2; the D gene is possibly TRBD1 (6 bases). The germline V gene encodes CDR1 SGHRS and CDR2 YFSETQ. There are 15 residues in the CDR3. The germline V and J ends were trimmed by 0 bases and 4 bases, with 10 bases remaining between them. Here the CDR3 DNA reads TGCGCCAGCAGCTTGGCTCAGGGGATCACCGGGGAGCTGTTTTTT. It yields the protein CASSLAQGITGELFF.

The rearrangement uses TRBV7-3 and TRBJ2-5; TRBD1 aligns across 8 bases. CDR1 and CDR2 (germline): SGHTA, FQGTGA. CDR3 length: 14 amino acids. V dropped 1 base and J dropped 4; count of bases not matched to a gene: 2. This CDR3 reads CASSLMGTGETQYF. In DNA, the CDR3 is TGTGCCAGCAGCTTAATGGGGACAGGAGAGACCCAGTACTTC. Drawing the rest from reference TRBV7-3 and TRBJ2-5, the complete variable domain is GAGVSQTPSNKVTEKGKYVELRCDPISGHTALYWYRQSLGQGPEFLIYFQGTGAADDSGLPNDRFFAVRPEGSVSTLKIQRTERGDSAVYLCASSLMGTGETQYFGPGTRLLVL.

There are a few counts of this clone. V usage is TRBV7-6 and J usage is TRBJ1-2, with unresolved D. This CDR3 is 16 amino acids long. CDR1 and CDR2 (germline): SGHVS, FNYEAQ. Trimming removed 2 bases from V and 4 bases from J, with 17 bases in between. CDR3 sequence reads: CASSLSLVFLPYGYTF. The DNA of the CDR3 is TGTGCCAGCAGCTTATCCCTCGTCTTCCTTCCCTATGGCTACACCTTC.

This sequence joins TRBV5-1 and TRBJ2-7; possibly TRBD1 for D (6 bases). The germline gives CDR1 SGHRS, CDR2 YFSETQ. This CDR3 region has 15 residues. V was cut by 5 bases and J by 5 bases, with 20 bases left in between. The CDR3 sequence: CASRQHLTGNDEQYF. CDR3 nucleotide sequence: TGCGCCAGCAGACAGCACCTAACAGGGAACGACGAGCAGTACTTC.

The count of this clone is one. The chain has TRBV7-2 and TRBJ2-7; 9 bases are a match to TRBD2. J gave up 3 bases and V 4 bases, and 7 bases lay outside the gene matches. The CDR3 spans 15 residues. Germline CDR1 and CDR2: SGHTA and FQGNSA. DNA of the CDR3: TGTGCCAGCAGCTCCCTTAGCGGGGGCTTCTACGAGCAGTACTTC. It translates to CASSSLSGGFYEQYF.

This chain connects TRBV5-1 to TRBJ2-5, with D tentatively TRBD1 (5 bases). CDR1 and CDR2 from the germline V gene are SGHRS and YFSETQ. The CDR3 is made up of 16 amino acids. Trimming pared 4 bases from V and 1 base from J, leaving 17 bases between. CDR3 sequence reads: CASSLQGRQSQETQYF. The CDR3 region has the DNA TGCGCCAGCAGCCTACAAGGGCGACAGTCCCAAGAGACCCAGTACTTC.

The CDR3 spells CASSSTSGGVNEQFF. The CDR3 DNA is TGCGCCAGCAGCTCGACTAGCGGAGGGGTAAATGAGCAGTTCTTC. This chain joins TRBV5-1 and TRBJ2-1; 9 bases map to TRBD2. V shed 3 bases and J 7 bases; nucleotides not matched to a gene: 8. CDR1 is SGHRS and CDR2 is YFSETQ in the germline V gene. The CDR3 totals 15 residues.

This chain uses TRBV9 with TRBJ1-2; the D is unclear. The CDR3 contains 13 residues. V lost 3 bases and J lost 3, with 9 bases in between. Germline CDR1 reads SGDLS; CDR2 reads YYNGEE. The CDR3 reads CASSADGYYGYTF. The CDR3 bases are TGTGCCAGCAGCGCCGACGGGTACTATGGCTACACCTTC.

The CDR3 coding sequence is TGCGCCAGCAGCCCTACAGGGGTCAGCACCGGGGAGCTGTTTTTT. Translating it yields CASSPTGVSTGELFF. The chain has TRBV5-1 and TRBJ2-2, with 7 bases that match TRBD1. Germline V CDR1 and CDR2: SGHRS, YFSETQ. The trim removed 4 bases at V and 4 bases at J, leaving 7 bases unmatched. The CDR3 consists of 15 residues.

The rearrangement links TRBV7-8 to TRBJ1-2; 10 bases agree with TRBD1. Trimming removed 1 base from V and 8 bases from J; junction bases left unmatched: 7. The germline V gene has CDR1 SGHVS and CDR2 FQNEAQ. This CDR3 comprises 15 residues. CDR3 sequence reads: CASSLVRTGGEGYTF. CDR3 sequence (DNA): TGTGCCAGCAGCTTAGTCAGGACAGGGGGAGAGGGCTACACCTTC.

The V and J genes are TRBV27 and TRBJ1-2; D unresolved. The CDR3 has 13 residues. CDR1 is MNHEY and CDR2 is SMNVEV in the germline V gene (reference sequence). V was trimmed by 4 bases and J by 2 bases, leaving 8 bases between them. CDR3 residues: CASSWAANYGYTF. The DNA of the CDR3 is TGTGCCAGCAGTTGGGCAGCAAACTATGGCTACACCTTC.

This sequence joins TRBV7-2 and TRBJ1-4; possibly TRBD1 for D (6 bases). In germline, CDR1 is SGHTA, CDR2 FQGNSA. The CDR3 spans 13 residues. V lost 3 bases, J lost 9 bases, and 11 bases lay in between. CDR3: CASSLGGGQKLFF. The CDR3 DNA is TGTGCCAGCAGCTTGGGGGGGGGCCAAAAACTGTTTTTT.

The chain joins TRBV7-2 to TRBJ2-4, with TRBD1 matching 7 bases. Germline CDR1 and CDR2: SGHTA and FQGNSA. Trimming took 1 base from V and 7 from J; bases not matched to a gene: 1. This CDR3 has 13 residues. Here the CDR3 reads CASSLGQGNIQYF. In DNA, the CDR3 is TGTGCCAGCAGCTTAGGACAGGGTAACATTCAGTACTTC.

CDR3 residues: CASSIVTGRGEKLFF. CDR3 sequence (DNA): TGTGCCAGTAGTATTGTGACAGGGAGAGGTGAAAAACTGTTTTTT. This chain links TRBV19 with TRBJ1-4; the match to TRBD1 covers 7 bases. The CDR3 has 15 residues. J gave up 7 bases and V 3 bases, and 8 bases lay outside the gene matches. The germline gives CDR1 LNHDA, CDR2 SQIVND (reference sequence).

This chain connects TRBV2 to TRBJ2-2; 8 bases are shared with TRBD1. This CDR3 comprises 13 residues. V lost 6 bases and J lost 6; bases outside the gene matches: 3. CDR1 is SNHLY, CDR2 FYNNEI, per germline. The CDR3 coding sequence is TGTGCCAGCAGGTTACAGGGGGCCGGGGAGCTGTTTTTT. Translated, it gives CASRLQGAGELFF.

The chain uses TRBV4-2 and TRBJ2-1, with 8 bases lining up with TRBD1. The trim removed 3 bases at V and 7 bases at J, leaving 11 bases unmatched. The germline V gene encodes CDR1 LGHNA and CDR2 YNFKEQ. This CDR3 region has 16 residues. The DNA of the CDR3 is TGTGCCAGCAGCCAGGGTGGACAGGGCGGTCGTAATGAGCAGTTCTTC. Amino acids: CASSQGGQGGRNEQFF.

The chain carries TRBV23-1 and TRBJ2-5, with 7 bases identical to TRBD1. TRBV23-1 is an open reading frame, and its role is uncertain. There are 12 residues in the CDR3. The ends lost 4 bases at V and 10 bases at J; junction bases unmatched: 6. CDR3 region: CASSRDGTDQYF. CDR3 sequence (DNA): TGCGCCAGCAGTCGCGACGGGACAGACCAGTACTTC.

The rearrangement links TRBV7-2 to TRBJ1-2, with a tentative D call TRBD1 (5 bases). The CDR3 spans 17 residues. CDR1 and CDR2 (germline): SGHTA, FQGNSA. V shed 1 base and J shed 7 bases, with 22 bases lying between them. The CDR3 DNA reads as TGTGCCAGCAGCTTAGTGATTATTCGGCGGGGCCAGGGTGGCTACACCTTC. It yields the protein CASSLVIIRRGQGGYTF. The full variable domain, its missing parts supplied by reference TRBV7-2 and TRBJ1-2, is GAGVSQSPSNKVTEKGKDVELRCDPISGHTALYWYRQSLGQGLEFLIYFQGNSAPDKSGLPSDRFSAERTGGSVSTLTIQRTQQEDSAVYLCASSLVIIRRGQGGYTFGSGTRLTVV.

V gene TRBV27 combines with J gene TRBJ2-7; a possible D gene is TRBD1 (5 bases). V lost 6 bases to trimming and J lost 3 bases, with 18 bases between them. The CDR3 length is 15 residues. Looked up from germline, CDR1 is MNHEY and CDR2 is SMNVEV (reference sequence). CDR3 coding DNA: TGTGCCAGCAGCCCCATAGGGGCGTTGTTCTACGAGCAGTACTTC. It encodes CASSPIGALFYEQYF.

J is TRBJ2-3 and V is TRBV10-3; 7 bases fit TRBD1. The CDR3 is 15 amino acids. Per germline, CDR1 ENHRY and CDR2 SYGVKD. V gave up 6 bases and J gave up 0 bases; unmatched junction bases: 6. The CDR3 sequence: CAISQDRLSTDTQYF. CDR3 coding DNA: TGTGCCATCAGCCAGGACAGGCTTAGCACAGATACGCAGTATTTT.

In DNA form, the CDR3 reads TGTGCCAGCAACCAAAGGAGGACAGGGGGATATGGGACCCAGTACTTC. It translates to CASNQRRTGGYGTQYF. V and J are TRBV5-5 and TRBJ2-5, with TRBD1 matching 10 bases. In germline, CDR1 is SGHKS, CDR2 YYEKEE (reference sequence). V was pared by 6 bases and J by 7 bases, with 15 bases of the junction left unmatched. The CDR3 loop spans 16 amino acids.

The chain couples TRBV29-1 to TRBJ2-3, with D possibly matching TRBD2 (6 bases). V gave up 4 bases and J gave up 0 bases, with 11 bases separating them. CDR3 size: 14 residues. Germline-derived CDR1 and CDR2 are SQVTM and ANQGSEA. In DNA form, the CDR3 reads TGCAGCGTTGCTTTGGGGGGTAGCACAGATACGCAGTATTTT. Amino acids: CSVALGGSTDTQYF.

This clone appeared a few times. V gene TRBV19 combines with J gene TRBJ2-1, with 7 positions matching TRBD2. This CDR3 contains 15 residues. Germline CDR1 and CDR2: LNHDA and SQIVND (reference sequence). With V trimmed by 5 bases and J by 0 bases, 4 bases remained unmatched. Here the CDR3 reads CASSRAGSSYNEQFF. CDR3 sequence (DNA): TGTGCCAGTAGTCGAGCGGGGAGCTCCTACAATGAGCAGTTCTTC.

In its sample, this clone was seen once. The chain couples TRBV15 to TRBJ1-5; D gene uncertain. Trimming cost V 5 bases and J 6 bases, with 17 bases left between them. Germline assignment: CDR1 LNHNV and CDR2 YYDKDF (reference sequence). The CDR3 consists of 15 residues. For the CDR3, the DNA is TGTGCCACCAGCGGGGAAGGAGGGATGGCTCAGCCCCAGCATTTT. This codes for CATSGEGGMAQPQHF.

This clone was seen once. This chain uses TRBV4-3 with TRBJ1-4, with TRBD1 identical over 9 bases. Germline V gene data show CDR1 as LGHNA and CDR2 as YSLEER. V was clipped by 4 bases and J by 0 bases; unmatched bases: 3. The CDR3 totals 16 residues. Written as DNA, the CDR3 is TGCGCCAGCAGCCTTGGACAGGGGCCAACTAATGAAAAACTGTTTTTT. Translated, it gives CASSLGQGPTNEKLFF.

The table lists this clone with a count of one. The J gene is TRBJ2-3, the V gene TRBV2; D remains unclear. The CDR3 runs to 14 residues. The germline gives CDR1 SNHLY, CDR2 FYNNEI. Trimming shortened V by 8 bases and J by 4 bases, and 16 bases separated the two germline ends. The CDR3 DNA reads as TGTGCCAGCTCCCAGTTACGAAGCGCAGATACGCAGTATTTT. Amino acid sequence: CASSQLRSADTQYF.

The chain uses TRBV5-1 and TRBJ2-1; D remains unclear. The CDR3 totals 15 residues. V was clipped by 0 bases and J by 2 bases, with 9 bases between them. Germline CDR1 and CDR2: SGHRS and YFSETQ. The CDR3 loop is CASSLVLAPYNEQFF. CDR3 sequence (DNA): TGCGCCAGCAGCTTGGTCTTAGCCCCCTACAATGAGCAGTTCTTC.

J is TRBJ1-1 and V is TRBV5-1; TRBD1 might be the D (6 bases). This CDR3 has 15 amino acids. Germline V gives CDR1 SGHRS, CDR2 YFSETQ. V was pared by 0 bases and J by 0 bases, with 9 bases between. The CDR3 here is CASSLVGGLNTEAFF. In DNA, the CDR3 is TGCGCCAGCAGCTTGGTGGGGGGGCTGAACACTGAAGCTTTCTTT. The variable domain in full, with the rest retrieved from reference TRBV5-1 and TRBJ1-1, is KAGVTQTPRYLIKTRGQQVTLSCSPISGHRSVSWYQQTPGQGLQFLFEYFSETQRNKGNFPGRFSGRQFSNSRSEMNVSTLELGDSALYLCASSLVGGLNTEAFFGQGTRLTVV.

V usage is TRBV18 and J usage is TRBJ2-5; D gene ambiguous. The V end was cut by 0 bases, the J end by 3 bases, with 8 bases between. The CDR3 extends over 14 amino acids. Per the germline V gene, CDR1 is KGHSH and CDR2 is LQKENI. DNA for the CDR3: TGTGCCAGCTCACCACCGGGCAGCAAAGAGACCCAGTACTTC. Amino acids: CASSPPGSKETQYF.

The V and J genes are TRBV30 and TRBJ1-5, with no clear D. This CDR3 comprises 13 residues. The germline CDR1 and CDR2 sequences are GTSNPN and SVGIG (reference sequence). The V end lost 1 base, the J end lost 4 bases, and 8 bases lay between the germline ends. Here the CDR3 DNA reads TGTGCCTGGAGTGGCCAGGCAAATCAGCCCCAGCATTTT. This encodes CAWSGQANQPQHF.